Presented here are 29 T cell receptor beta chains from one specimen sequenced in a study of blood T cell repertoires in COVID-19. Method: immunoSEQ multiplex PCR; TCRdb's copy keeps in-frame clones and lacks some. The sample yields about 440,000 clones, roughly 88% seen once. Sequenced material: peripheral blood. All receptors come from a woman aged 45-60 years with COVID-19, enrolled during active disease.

The CDR3 loop is CASSFRSWSPTTEAFF. For the CDR3, the DNA is TGTGCCAGCAGCTTCCGGTCCTGGTCCCCTACGACTGAAGCTTTCTTT. V gene TRBV11-2 combines with J gene TRBJ1-1; D unresolved. Trimming cost V 3 bases and J 5 bases, with 19 bases left between them. The CDR3 consists of 16 residues. Per germline, CDR1 SGHAT and CDR2 FQNNGV.

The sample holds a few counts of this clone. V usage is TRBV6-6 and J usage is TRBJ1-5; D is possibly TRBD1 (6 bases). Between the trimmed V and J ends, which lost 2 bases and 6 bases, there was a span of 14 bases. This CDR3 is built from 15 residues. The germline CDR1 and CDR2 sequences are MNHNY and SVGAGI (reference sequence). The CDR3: CASSYVGALGQPQHF. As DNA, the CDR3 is TGTGCCAGCAGTTACGTGGGGGCGCTTGGTCAGCCCCAGCATTTT.

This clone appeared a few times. The DNA for the CDR3 is TGTGCCTGGAAGGAGGGGGGGAGCTCACCCCTCCACTTT. Protein sequence: CAWKEGGSSPLHF. The gene calls are TRBV30 and TRBJ1-6, with a tentative D call TRBD1 (6 bases). Trimming cost V 4 bases and J 10 bases, with 14 bases left between them. The CDR3 has 13 amino acids. Germline CDR1 GTSNPN, CDR2 SVGIG (reference sequence).

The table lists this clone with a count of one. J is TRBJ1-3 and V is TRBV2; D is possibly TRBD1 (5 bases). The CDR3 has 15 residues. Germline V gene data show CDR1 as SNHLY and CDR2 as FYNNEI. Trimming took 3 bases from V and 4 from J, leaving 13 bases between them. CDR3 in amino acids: CASSDRRPGGNTIYF. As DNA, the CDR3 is TGTGCCAGCAGTGACAGGCGGCCAGGGGGAAACACCATATATTTT.

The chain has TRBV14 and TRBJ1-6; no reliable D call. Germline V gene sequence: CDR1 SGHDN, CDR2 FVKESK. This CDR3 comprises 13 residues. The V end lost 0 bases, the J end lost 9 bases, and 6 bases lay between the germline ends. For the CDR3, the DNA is TGTGCCAGCAGCCAAGATTTGAGTTCACCCCTCCACTTT. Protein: CASSQDLSSPLHF.

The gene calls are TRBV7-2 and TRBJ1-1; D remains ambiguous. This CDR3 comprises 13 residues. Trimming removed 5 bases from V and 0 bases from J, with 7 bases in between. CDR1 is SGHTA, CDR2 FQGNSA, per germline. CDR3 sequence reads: CASSPFMNTEAFF. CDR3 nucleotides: TGTGCCAGCAGCCCCTTTATGAACACTGAAGCTTTCTTT.

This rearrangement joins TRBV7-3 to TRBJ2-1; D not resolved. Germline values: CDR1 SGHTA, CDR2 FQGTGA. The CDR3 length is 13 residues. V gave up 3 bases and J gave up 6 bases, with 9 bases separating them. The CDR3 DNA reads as TGTGCCAGCAGCTTGCGGTTTCCCAATGAGCAGTTCTTC. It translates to CASSLRFPNEQFF.

The CDR3 DNA is TGTGCCAGCGGGGACAGGGGGGTCAACACCGGGGAGCTGTTTTTT. Translated: CASGDRGVNTGELFF. The gene calls are TRBV3-1 (or the pseudogene TRBV3-2) and TRBJ2-2, with 11 bases matching TRBD1. This CDR3 comprises 15 residues. Germline values: CDR1 LGHDT, CDR2 YNNKEL (reference sequence). Losses at the gene ends were 8 bases for V and 2 bases for J; bases not matched to a gene: 4.

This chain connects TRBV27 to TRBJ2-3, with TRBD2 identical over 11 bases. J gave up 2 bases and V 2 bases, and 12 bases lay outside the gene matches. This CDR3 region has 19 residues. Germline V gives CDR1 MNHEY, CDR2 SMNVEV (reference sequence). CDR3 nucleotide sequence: TGTGCCAGCAGTTTAAATCCCCCGCTAGCGGGGGGATACACAGATACGCAGTATTTT. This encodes CASSLNPPLAGGYTDTQYF.

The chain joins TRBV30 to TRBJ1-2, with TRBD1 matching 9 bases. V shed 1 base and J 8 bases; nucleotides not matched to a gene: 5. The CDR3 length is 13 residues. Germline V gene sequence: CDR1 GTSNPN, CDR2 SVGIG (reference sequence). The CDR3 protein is CAWSARQGEGYTF. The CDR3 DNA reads TGTGCCTGGAGTGCCCGACAGGGGGAAGGCTACACCTTC. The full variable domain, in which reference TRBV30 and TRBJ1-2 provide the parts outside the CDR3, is SQTIHQWPATLVQPVGSPLSLECTVEGTSNPNLYWYRQAAGRGLQLLFYSVGIGQISSEVPQNLSASRPQDRQFILSSKKLLLSDSGFYLCAWSARQGEGYTFGSGTRLTVV.

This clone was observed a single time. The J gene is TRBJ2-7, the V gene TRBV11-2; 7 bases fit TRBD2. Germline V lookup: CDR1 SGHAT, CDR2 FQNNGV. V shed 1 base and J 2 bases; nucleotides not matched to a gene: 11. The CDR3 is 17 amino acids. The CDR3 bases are TGTGCCAGCAGCTTAGGGGGTTGGGGACTACCGCCCTACGAGCAGTACTTC. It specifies CASSLGGWGLPPYEQYF.

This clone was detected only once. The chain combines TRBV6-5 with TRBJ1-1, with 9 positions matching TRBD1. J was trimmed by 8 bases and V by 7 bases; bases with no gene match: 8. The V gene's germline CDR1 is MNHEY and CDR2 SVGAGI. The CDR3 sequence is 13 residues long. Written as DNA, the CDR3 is TGTGCCAGCACTAACAGGGGGCGAGGGGAAGCTTTCTTT. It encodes CASTNRGRGEAFF.

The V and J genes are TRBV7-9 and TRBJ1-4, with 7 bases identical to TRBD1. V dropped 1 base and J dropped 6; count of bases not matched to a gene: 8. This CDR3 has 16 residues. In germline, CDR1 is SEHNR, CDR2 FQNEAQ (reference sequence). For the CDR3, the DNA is TGTGCCAGCAGCTTAGGAGTGGCCAGGGGGGATGAAAAACTGTTTTTT. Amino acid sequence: CASSLGVARGDEKLFF.

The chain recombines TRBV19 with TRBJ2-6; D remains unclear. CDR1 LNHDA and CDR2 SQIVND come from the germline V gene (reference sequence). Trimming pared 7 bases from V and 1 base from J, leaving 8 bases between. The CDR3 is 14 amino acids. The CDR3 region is CASILSSGANVLTF. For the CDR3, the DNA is TGTGCCAGTATCCTTTCGTCTGGGGCCAACGTCCTGACTTTC.

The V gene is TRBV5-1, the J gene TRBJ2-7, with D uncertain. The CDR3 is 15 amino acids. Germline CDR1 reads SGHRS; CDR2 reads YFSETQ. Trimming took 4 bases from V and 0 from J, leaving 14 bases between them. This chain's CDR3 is CASSPLASTSYEQYF. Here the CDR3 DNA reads TGCGCCAGCAGCCCTTTGGCATCAACCTCCTACGAGCAGTACTTC.

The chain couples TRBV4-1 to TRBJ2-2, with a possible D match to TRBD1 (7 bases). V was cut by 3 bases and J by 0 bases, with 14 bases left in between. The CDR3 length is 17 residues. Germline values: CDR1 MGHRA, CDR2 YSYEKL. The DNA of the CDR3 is TGCGCCAGCAGCCACCGCAGGGGGGCCTCGAACACCGGGGAGCTGTTTTTT. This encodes CASSHRRGASNTGELFF.

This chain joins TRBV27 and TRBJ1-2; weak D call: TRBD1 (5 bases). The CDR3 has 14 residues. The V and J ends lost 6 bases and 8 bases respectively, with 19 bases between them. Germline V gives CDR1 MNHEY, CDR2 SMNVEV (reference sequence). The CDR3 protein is CASSSKGKARGYTF. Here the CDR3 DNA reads TGTGCCAGCAGCTCTAAGGGGAAGGCTCGGGGCTACACCTTC.

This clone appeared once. CDR3 amino acids: CASSIAVAGNQPQHF. In DNA form, the CDR3 reads TGTGCCAGTAGTATAGCGGTTGCGGGCAATCAGCCCCAGCATTTT. The chain recombines TRBV19 with TRBJ1-5, with D unresolved. There are 15 residues in the CDR3. Trimming removed 1 base from V and 2 bases from J, with 9 bases in between. Germline loops: CDR1 LNHDA, CDR2 SQIVND (reference sequence).

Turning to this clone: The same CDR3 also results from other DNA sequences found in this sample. In nucleotides, the CDR3 is TGTGCCAGTAGTATAGGTGGAGGGGTTGGCGGCTACACCTTC. It specifies CASSIGGGVGGYTF. V and J are TRBV19 and TRBJ1-2; possibly TRBD1 for D (5 bases). Germline CDR1 LNHDA, CDR2 SQIVND (reference sequence). This CDR3 comprises 14 residues. Trimming left V 1 base short and J 8 bases short, with 14 bases between.

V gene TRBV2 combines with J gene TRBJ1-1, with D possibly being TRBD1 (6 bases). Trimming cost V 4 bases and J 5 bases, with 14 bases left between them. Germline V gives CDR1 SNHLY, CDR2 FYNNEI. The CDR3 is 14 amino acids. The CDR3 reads CASSVRSQGTEAFF. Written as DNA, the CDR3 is TGTGCCAGCAGTGTTAGGTCCCAGGGGACTGAAGCTTTCTTT.

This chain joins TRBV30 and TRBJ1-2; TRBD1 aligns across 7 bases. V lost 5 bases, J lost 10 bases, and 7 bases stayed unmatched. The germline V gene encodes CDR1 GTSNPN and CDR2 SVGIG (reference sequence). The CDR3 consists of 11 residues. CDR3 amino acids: CAWGDSRFYTF. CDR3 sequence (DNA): TGTGCCTGGGGGGACAGCCGTTTCTACACCTTC. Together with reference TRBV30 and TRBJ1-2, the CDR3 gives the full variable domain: SQTIHQWPATLVQPVGSPLSLECTVEGTSNPNLYWYRQAAGRGLQLLFYSVGIGQISSEVPQNLSASRPQDRQFILSSKKLLLSDSGFYLCAWGDSRFYTFGSGTRLTVV.

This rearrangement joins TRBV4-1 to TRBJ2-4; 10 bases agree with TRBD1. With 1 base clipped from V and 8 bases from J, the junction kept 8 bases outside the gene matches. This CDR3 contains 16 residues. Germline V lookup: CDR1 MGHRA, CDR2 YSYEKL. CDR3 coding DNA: TGCGCCAGCAGCCAAGCCGGGACAGGGGTAAGGGACATTCAGTACTTC. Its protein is CASSQAGTGVRDIQYF.

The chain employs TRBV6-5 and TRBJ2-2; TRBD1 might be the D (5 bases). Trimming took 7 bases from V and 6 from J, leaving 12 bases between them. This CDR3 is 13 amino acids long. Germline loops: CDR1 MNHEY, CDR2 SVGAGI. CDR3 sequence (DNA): TGTGCCAGCACCCTTGACAGATCCGGGGAGCTGTTTTTT. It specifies CASTLDRSGELFF.

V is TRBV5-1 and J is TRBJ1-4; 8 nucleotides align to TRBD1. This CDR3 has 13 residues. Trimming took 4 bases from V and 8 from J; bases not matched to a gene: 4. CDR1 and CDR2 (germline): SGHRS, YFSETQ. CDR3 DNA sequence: TGCGCCAGCAGCCCGACAGGGGACGAAAAACTGTTTTTT. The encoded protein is CASSPTGDEKLFF.

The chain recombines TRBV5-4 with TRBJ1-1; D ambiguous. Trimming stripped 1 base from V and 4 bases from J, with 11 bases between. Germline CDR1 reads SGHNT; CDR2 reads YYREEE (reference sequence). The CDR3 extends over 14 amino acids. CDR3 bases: TGTGCCAGCAGCTTGAGCAGACGAGGCACTGAAGCTTTCTTT. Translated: CASSLSRRGTEAFF. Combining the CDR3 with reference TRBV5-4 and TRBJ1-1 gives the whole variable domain ETGVTQSPTHLIKTRGQQVTLRCSSQSGHNTVSWYQQALGQGPQFIFQYYREEENGRGNFPPRFSGLQFPNYSSELNVNALELDDSALYLCASSLSRRGTEAFFGQGTRLTVV.

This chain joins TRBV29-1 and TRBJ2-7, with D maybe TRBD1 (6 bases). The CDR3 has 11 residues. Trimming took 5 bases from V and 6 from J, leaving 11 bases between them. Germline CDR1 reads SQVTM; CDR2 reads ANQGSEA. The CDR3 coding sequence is TGCAGCGTTATCAGGGGTAGCGAGCAGTACTTC. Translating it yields CSVIRGSEQYF.

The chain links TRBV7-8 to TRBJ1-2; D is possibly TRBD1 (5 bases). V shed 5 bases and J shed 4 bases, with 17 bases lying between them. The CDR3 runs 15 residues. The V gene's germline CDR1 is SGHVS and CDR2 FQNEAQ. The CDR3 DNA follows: TGTGCCAGCAGCACCGCTCCAGACAGTACCTATGGCTACACCTTC. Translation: CASSTAPDSTYGYTF.

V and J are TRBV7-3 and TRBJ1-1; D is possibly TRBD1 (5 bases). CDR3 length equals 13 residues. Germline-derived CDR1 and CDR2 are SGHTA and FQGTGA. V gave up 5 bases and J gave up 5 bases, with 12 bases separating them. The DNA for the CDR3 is TGTGCCAGCAGCAACGCAGGGCTGACTGAAGCTTTCTTT. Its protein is CASSNAGLTEAFF.

This chain's CDR3 is CTSSPPEGQGATNEKLFF. The CDR3 coding sequence is TGCACCAGCAGCCCTCCGGAGGGCCAGGGTGCAACTAATGAAAAACTGTTTTTT. This chain uses TRBV1 with TRBJ1-4. TRBV1 is assigned pseudogene status. There are 18 residues in the CDR3.